The present entry profiles one TCR beta chain with its context. The V gene's germline CDR1 is SEHNR and CDR2 FQNEAQ (reference sequence). The CDR3 sequence is 16 residues long. J was trimmed by 4 bases and V by 5 bases; bases with no gene match: 7. The data derive from a study of T cell changes during pregnancy in multiple sclerosis. Profiling relied on immunoSEQ multiplex PCR, and the TCRdb table lists in-frame clones only, not all of them. Of about 75,000 clones listed, roughly 90% are singletons. The receptor was isolated from a female donor in good health, enrolled as a control in a pregnancy study. This chain joins TRBV7-9 and TRBJ2-2; TRBD2 aligns across 10 bases. The sequencing here drew on peripheral blood, taken in the first trimester of pregnancy. CDR3 protein: CASSPRTSGSTGELFF. CDR3 bases: TGTGCCAGCAGCCCCAGGACTAGCGGATCCACCGGGGAGCTGTTTTTT. The variable domain in full, completed from reference TRBV7-9 and TRBJ2-2, reads DTGVSQNPRHKITKRGQNVTFRCDPISEHNRLYWYRQTLGQGPEFLTYFQNEAQLEKSRLLSDRFSAERPKGSFSTLEIQRTEQGDSAMYLCASSPRTSGSTGELFFGEGSRLTVL.